This passage covers 15 T cell receptor beta chains from one sample sequenced in a study. One entry per CDR3 protein, called by TCRdb with MiXCR from the 5' RACE reads. The sample lists over 25,000 distinct CDR3 sequences, over 20% occurring once. Treg sorting used a CD4+CD25+CD127-/low gate. The sequenced sample was tumor-infiltrating Tregs sorted from the breast tumor. The receptors were sampled from a female donor with breast cancer.

This clonotype has ten or more counts. CDR3 sequence: CASSLVYGSSYEQYF. Written as DNA, the CDR3 is TGTGCCAGCAGCTTAGTTTACGGGAGCTCCTACGAGCAGTACTTC. This rearrangement joins TRBV7-2 to TRBJ2-7, with a weak D call TRBD2 (6 bases). From germline, CDR1 is SGHTA and CDR2 FQGNSA. The CDR3 has 15 residues. The V end was cut by 1 base, the J end by 0 bases, with 10 bases between.

This clonotype was observed a few times. The V gene is TRBV20-1, the J gene TRBJ2-1; 10 nucleotides agree with TRBD2. CDR1 is DFQATT and CDR2 is SNEGSKA in the germline V gene (reference sequence). Losses at the gene ends were 3 bases for V and 5 bases for J; bases not matched to a gene: 7. The CDR3 extends over 15 amino acids. CDR3 amino acids: CSASTAGGLNNEQFF. DNA for the CDR3: TGCAGTGCTAGCACAGCGGGAGGGCTAAACAATGAGCAGTTCTTC.

This chain joins TRBV30 and TRBJ1-6; 8 nucleotides align to TRBD1. J lost 11 bases, V lost 0 bases, and 9 bases had no gene match. Germline V CDR1 and CDR2: GTSNPN, SVGIG (reference sequence). The CDR3 contains 15 residues. In DNA form, the CDR3 reads TGTGCCTGGAGTGTACGGGACAGGTCGAGTGCACCCCTCCACTTT. Residues: CAWSVRDRSSAPLHF.

This clonotype was detected a few times. V gene TRBV19 combines with J gene TRBJ1-1, with D maybe TRBD1 (5 bases). V was shortened by 3 bases and J by 0 bases, with 8 bases between the two germline ends. The CDR3 is made up of 14 amino acids. The germline V gene encodes CDR1 LNHDA and CDR2 SQIVND (reference sequence). The chain's CDR3 is CASSMGQMNTEAFF. The DNA of the CDR3 is TGTGCCAGTAGTATGGGGCAGATGAACACTGAAGCTTTCTTT.

A few counts support this clonotype. The chain recombines TRBV5-4 with TRBJ2-1; D is uncertain. Between the trimmed V and J ends, which lost 4 bases and 10 bases, there was a span of 9 bases. CDR1 is SGHNT, CDR2 YYREEE, per germline (reference sequence). This CDR3 has 11 amino acids. In nucleotides, the CDR3 is TGTGCCAGCAGCGTGTATGGGGAGCAGTTCTTC. Amino acid sequence: CASSVYGEQFF.

The chain carries TRBV27 and TRBJ1-1; TRBD1 agrees at 9 bases. There are 15 residues in the CDR3. Germline V lookup: CDR1 MNHEY, CDR2 SMNVEV (reference sequence). V shed 4 bases, J shed 1 base, and the junction held 4 bases outside the gene matches. CDR3 DNA sequence: TGTGCCAGCAGTTCGGCGGACAGGGGGAACACTGAAGCTTTCTTT. Translation gives CASSSADRGNTEAFF.

This clonotype has a count of ten or more. The rearrangement links TRBV14 to TRBJ2-3, with 11 bases that match TRBD2. From germline, CDR1 is SGHDN and CDR2 FVKESK. The CDR3 loop spans 17 amino acids. V was clipped by 0 bases and J by 2 bases; unmatched bases: 4. This chain's CDR3 is CASSQDLAGGPTDTQYF. CDR3 bases: TGTGCCAGCAGCCAAGACCTAGCGGGAGGTCCCACAGATACGCAGTATTTT. The entire variable domain, with the rest obtained from reference TRBV14 and TRBJ2-3, is as follows: EAGVTQFPSHSVIEKGQTVTLRCDPISGHDNLYWYRRVMGKEIKFLLHFVKESKQDESGMPNNRFLAERTGGTYSTLKVQPAELEDSGVYFCASSQDLAGGPTDTQYFGPGTRLTVL.

This clonotype is classed as medium-sized. The chain uses TRBV18 and TRBJ2-7; TRBD1 is a possible D gene (6 bases). The V gene's germline CDR1 is KGHSH and CDR2 LQKENI. V gave up 1 base and J gave up 4 bases, with 8 bases separating them. This CDR3 has 13 amino acids. CDR3 region: CASSPHQGYEQYF. DNA of the CDR3: TGTGCCAGCTCACCACATCAGGGGTACGAGCAGTACTTC.

Judged by abundance, this clonotype is medium-sized. The gene calls are TRBV6-6 and TRBJ2-1; 8 bases align to TRBD1. The J segment lost 3 bases and the V segment lost 0 bases, leaving 7 bases of the junction unmatched. The CDR3 has 17 residues. Germline V gene data show CDR1 as MNHNY and CDR2 as SVGAGI (reference sequence). CDR3 residues: CASSYSRLTGVYNEQFF. DNA for the CDR3: TGTGCCAGCAGTTACTCACGGTTGACAGGGGTCTACAATGAGCAGTTCTTC.

V usage is TRBV4-1 and J usage is TRBJ1-5; no clear D. The CDR3 runs to 16 residues. Germline CDR1 is MGHRA and CDR2 is YSYEKL. Trimming shortened V by 1 base and J by 0 bases, and 10 bases separated the two germline ends. The CDR3 reads CASSQAFGNSNQPQHF. The DNA of the CDR3 is TGCGCCAGCAGCCAAGCGTTTGGAAATAGCAATCAGCCCCAGCATTTT.

The rearrangement links TRBV4-2 to TRBJ2-7; 12 bases are a match to TRBD2. The ends lost 8 bases at V and 4 bases at J; junction bases unmatched: 9. CDR1 and CDR2 (germline): LGHNA, YNFKEQ. The CDR3 length is 15 residues. The DNA for the CDR3 is TGTGCCAGCCACGAGACTAGCGGGAGTATGTACGAGCAGTACTTC. Translating gives CASHETSGSMYEQYF.

This clonotype was observed a handful of times. It may be a read error: a sequence one base away is much more abundant. The V and J genes are TRBV6-5 and TRBJ1-2, with TRBD1 as a possible D gene (5 bases). CDR1 is MNHEY and CDR2 is SVGAGI in the germline V gene. This CDR3 spans 13 amino acids. As DNA, the CDR3 is TGTGCCAGCAGGCCGGGACGGTACTATGGCCACACCTTC. Translated: CASRPGRYYGHTF.

The chain is built from TRBV5-6 and TRBJ2-3; 8 bases align to TRBD1. Trimming removed 4 bases from V and 3 bases from J; junction bases left unmatched: 4. CDR3 length equals 14 residues. The V gene's germline CDR1 is SGHDT and CDR2 YYEEEE. This chain's CDR3 is CASSGQGVTDTQYF. The CDR3 coding sequence is TGTGCCAGCAGCGGACAGGGCGTTACAGATACGCAGTATTTT. The variable domain in full, with the rest retrieved from reference TRBV5-6 and TRBJ2-3, is DAGVTQSPTHLIKTRGQQVTLRCSPKSGHDTVSWYQQALGQGPQFIFQYYEEEERQRGNFPDRFSGHQFPNYSSELNVNALLLGDSALYLCASSGQGVTDTQYFGPGTRLTVL.

Many counts were recorded for this clonotype. This rearrangement joins TRBV6-5 to TRBJ1-1; D might be TRBD1 (6 bases). The CDR3 loop spans 15 amino acids. With 0 bases removed from V and 1 base from J, the gap between germline ends came to 9 bases. Germline V gives CDR1 MNHEY, CDR2 SVGAGI. CDR3 loop: CASSYSKQGNTEAFF. Written as DNA, the CDR3 is TGTGCCAGCAGTTACTCAAAACAGGGGAACACTGAAGCTTTCTTT.

The table lists this clonotype with a few counts. The V call is TRBV30, the J call TRBJ1-1; 7 bases fit TRBD1. The germline gives CDR1 GTSNPN, CDR2 SVGIG (reference sequence). CDR3 length: 16 residues. Trimming at V came to 1 base and at J to 1 base, leaving 9 bases not matched to a gene. The CDR3 here is CAWSATRGQQNTEAFF. The CDR3 DNA sequence: TGTGCCTGGAGTGCGACAAGGGGGCAGCAGAACACTGAAGCTTTCTTT.